The present T cell receptor beta chain was sequenced within a study of immune cell composition in non-small cell lung cancer. Assay: immunoSEQ multiplex PCR; the TCRdb copy retains only in-frame clones and omits some. The profile shows 9,500 to 10,000 clones, approximately 74% of them singletons. Details on this clone: The antigen remains unidentified.

Study findings and constraints: Top 10 clone scores and clonality were higher in squamous than adenocarcinoma.

The receptor comes from a human donor with non-small cell lung cancer. The specimen sequenced was lung tumor tissue.

CDR3 DNA: TGTGCCGCCAAAGGGGGGCGGGGGGACACTGAAGCTTTCTTT. It encodes CAAKGGRGDTEAFF. This rearrangement joins TRBV2 to TRBJ1-1, with D perhaps TRBD1 (6 bases). The germline V gene has CDR1 SNHLY and CDR2 FYNNEI. The CDR3 is 14 amino acids. Trimming took off 11 bases at V and 3 bases at J, with 19 bases between the two ends.